The 28 T cell receptor beta chains given below trace back to one sample, sequenced in a study of Graves' ophthalmopathy and Graves' hyperthyroidism. Researchers took RNA transcripts and amplified TCR beta CDR3 regions from them. An initial RT-PCR round employing HTBI primers preceded a second-round multiplex PCR. A single record per CDR3 protein comes from TCRdb applying MiXCR to the multiplex PCR reads. The data contain some 1.1 million distinct CDR3 sequences, about two fifths of them singletons. Sequenced material: peripheral blood or thyroid tissue (not recorded which). The receptors shown here come from an adult man with Graves' hyperthyroidism.

This clonotype was observed many times. Here the CDR3 DNA reads TGCAGCGTTGACGGGACAGGGGGTTCCTACGAGCAGTACTTC. As protein: CSVDGTGGSYEQYF. V usage is TRBV29-1 and J usage is TRBJ2-7, with 11 bases aligning to TRBD1. Germline-derived CDR1 and CDR2 are SQVTM and ANQGSEA. The CDR3 consists of 14 residues. The trim removed 3 bases at V and 1 base at J, leaving 2 bases unmatched.

About this clonotype itself: One end of the junction varies from germline; a read error may be responsible. This chain joins TRBV7-7 and TRBJ2-5; TRBD2 is a possible D gene (5 bases). CDR3 length equals 16 residues. From germline, CDR1 is SSHAT and CDR2 FNYEAQ (reference sequence). For the CDR3, the DNA is TGTGCTAGCAGCTTAGGAGGAGCGAGATGGCAAGAGACCCAGTACTTC. It is translated as CASSLGGARWQETQYF.

The V call is TRBV7-9, the J call TRBJ1-1; D ambiguous. Germline-derived CDR1 and CDR2 are SEHNR and FQNEAQ (reference sequence). The CDR3 spans 14 residues. Trimming took 5 bases from V and 1 from J, leaving 11 bases between them. CDR3 loop: CASSPPGWNTEAFF. CDR3 coding DNA: TGTGCCAGCAGCCCCCCTGGTTGGAACACTGAAGCTTTCTTT.

The chain has TRBV9 and TRBJ2-5; 11 bases agree with TRBD2. Germline lookup yields CDR1 SGDLS and CDR2 YYNGEE. This CDR3 comprises 16 residues. J was trimmed by 5 bases and V by 3 bases; bases with no gene match: 9. The CDR3 spells CASSATTSGGEETQYF. The CDR3 DNA reads TGTGCCAGCAGCGCTACCACTAGCGGGGGTGAGGAGACCCAGTACTTC.

This clonotype came up many times. Being one base from a much bigger clone, this may be a read error. V and J are TRBV6-2 or TRBV6-3 and TRBJ2-5; D is unclear. CDR3 length: 12 amino acids. CDR1 is MNHEY, CDR2 SVGEGT, per germline. V was shortened by 6 bases and J by 1 base, with 6 bases between the two germline ends. The CDR3 coding sequence is TGTGCCAGCAGCTCGTTCCAAGAGACCCAGTACTTC. Translating gives CASSSFQETQYF.

The CDR3 loop reads CASTIGGILSYEQYF. The CDR3 nucleotides are TGTGCCAGCACGATTGGGGGGATCCTCTCCTACGAGCAGTACTTC. The V and J genes are TRBV25-1 and TRBJ2-7, with D perhaps matching TRBD2 (6 bases). Germline CDR1 is MGHDK and CDR2 is SYGVNS. The CDR3 is 15 residues long. Trimming removed 7 bases from V and 0 bases from J, with 16 bases in between.

This clonotype was seen at least ten times. The chain is built from TRBV29-1 and TRBJ2-7; D is unclear. Trimming shortened V by 3 bases and J by 5 bases, and 17 bases separated the two germline ends. The CDR3 spans 14 residues. CDR1 is SQVTM and CDR2 is ANQGSEA in the germline V gene. The CDR3 nucleotides are TGCAGCGTTGAGTCAGATCGGTTAACCAACGAGCAGTACTTC. It translates to CSVESDRLTNEQYF.

The genes are TRBV10-3 and TRBJ1-5; 10 bases map to TRBD1. The CDR3 contains 17 residues. Germline CDR1 is ENHRY and CDR2 is SYGVKD. The J segment lost 2 bases and the V segment lost 5 bases, leaving 9 bases of the junction unmatched. The DNA of the CDR3 is TGTGCCATCAGTCCCGGGACAGGGGAAGGGGGCAATCAGCCCCAGCATTTT. Translated, it gives CAISPGTGEGGNQPQHF.

V is TRBV20-1 and J is TRBJ2-2, with 7 bases fitting TRBD1. The CDR3 runs 13 residues. The junction had 6 bases not matched to a gene; V was cut back by 5 bases and J by 6 bases. The germline CDR1 and CDR2 sequences are DFQATT and SNEGSKA (reference sequence). The CDR3 loop is CSASPTGSGELFF. The CDR3 nucleotides are TGCAGTGCTTCCCCGACAGGGTCCGGGGAGCTGTTTTTT.

This clonotype was seen at least ten times. V usage is TRBV10-3 and J usage is TRBJ1-1; D is uncertain. The CDR3 totals 13 residues. Trimming took off 6 bases at V and 1 base at J, with 9 bases between the two ends. Germline values: CDR1 ENHRY, CDR2 SYGVKD. CDR3 sequence (DNA): TGTGCCATCAGCGATACAAGGAACACTGAAGCTTTCTTT. Protein sequence: CAISDTRNTEAFF.

Only a few counts were recorded for this clonotype. The chain recombines TRBV19 with TRBJ1-1; D not resolved. Per the germline V gene, CDR1 is LNHDA and CDR2 is SQIVND (reference sequence). V lost 3 bases and J lost 11, with 22 bases in between. The CDR3 has 15 amino acids. The CDR3 coding sequence is TGTGCCAGTAGTATTCTCTCCCACCGATCCGATACGGCTTTCTTT. This gives the protein CASSILSHRSDTAFF.

V usage is TRBV6-1 and J usage is TRBJ2-2; 9 bases agree with TRBD1. Germline loops: CDR1 MNHNS, CDR2 SASEGT. The ends lost 5 bases at V and 5 bases at J; junction bases unmatched: 12. The CDR3 has 17 residues. The DNA of the CDR3 is TGTGCCAGCAGTTACGACAGGGGGTCTGGCCGAACCGGGGAGCTGTTTTTT. Translated, it gives CASSYDRGSGRTGELFF.

In this sample, this clonotype turned up a few times. This sequence joins TRBV19 and TRBJ2-7, with D possibly being TRBD1 (6 bases). The germline gives CDR1 LNHDA, CDR2 SQIVND (reference sequence). The CDR3 spans 15 residues. V lost 5 bases and J lost 0, with 14 bases in between. CDR3 sequence reads: CASSQAGVGSYEQYF. The DNA for the CDR3 is TGTGCCAGTAGTCAGGCAGGGGTTGGCTCCTACGAGCAGTACTTC.

This clonotype occurred many times. The chain combines TRBV5-1 with TRBJ2-2, with 12 bases matching TRBD1. The CDR3 extends over 15 amino acids. Per germline, CDR1 SGHRS and CDR2 YFSETQ. V was clipped by 4 bases and J by 7 bases; unmatched bases: 5. The CDR3 sequence: CASSEGQGAIGELFF. CDR3 bases: TGCGCCAGCAGCGAGGGACAGGGGGCGATCGGGGAGCTGTTTTTT.

Points on this clonotype: Compared with germline, one end of the junction differs, possibly owing to a read error. The gene calls are TRBV25-1 and TRBJ2-5, with TRBD1 matching over 10 bases. The CDR3 totals 16 residues. CDR1 is MGHDK and CDR2 is SYGVNS in the germline V gene. The CDR3: CACSATGTGASPTQYF. The DNA of the CDR3 is TGTGCCTGCAGTGCAACCGGGACAGGGGCCTCTCCGACCCAGTACTTC. The full variable domain, rest sourced from reference TRBV25-1 and TRBJ2-5, is EADIYQTPRYLVIGTGKKITLECSQTMGHDKMYWYQQDPGMELHLIHYSYGVNSTEKGDLSSESTVSRIRTEHFPLTLESARPSHTSQYLCACSATGTGASPTQYFGPGTRLLVL.

This clonotype was counted only a few times. This could be a read error, since a much larger clone is one nucleotide away. This chain links TRBV20-1 with TRBJ1-4, with D uncertain. Germline values: CDR1 DFQATT, CDR2 SNEGSKA (reference sequence). Trimming left V 7 bases short and J 8 bases short, with 14 bases between. There are 12 residues in the CDR3. CDR3 sequence: CSVVGWLEKLFF. Here the CDR3 DNA reads TGCAGTGTGGTGGGTTGGCTGGAAAAACTGTTTTTT.

This clonotype occurred a few times. The chain has TRBV20-1 and TRBJ1-2; D perhaps matches TRBD1 (5 bases). The CDR3 consists of 14 residues. Germline-derived CDR1 and CDR2 are DFQATT and SNEGSKA (reference sequence). V was trimmed by 3 bases and J by 6 bases, leaving 17 bases between them. CDR3 amino acids: CSARGWDPRNGYTF. CDR3 nucleotide sequence: TGCAGTGCTAGGGGGTGGGACCCTCGGAATGGCTACACCTTC.

The table lists this clonotype with a count of one. A read error may be the cause here, since a much bigger clone is one base away. The J gene is TRBJ1-6, the V gene TRBV7-2; no reliable D call. Per germline, CDR1 SGHTA and CDR2 FQGNSA. Trimming left V 5 bases short and J 3 bases short, with 14 bases between. This CDR3 spans 16 amino acids. CDR3 amino acids: CASSPARGIYNSPLHF. CDR3 coding DNA: TGTGCCAGCAGCCCCGCGCGAGGAATCTATAATTCACCCCTCCACTTT.

The table lists this clonotype with a few counts. The V call is TRBV24-1, the J call TRBJ2-7; D is unresolved. Germline lookup yields CDR1 KGHDR and CDR2 SFDVKD. V lost 10 bases, J lost 5 bases, and 14 bases lay in between. This CDR3 region has 12 residues. The CDR3 protein is CATSSGHDEQYF. DNA for the CDR3: TGTGCCACTAGCAGTGGCCATGACGAGCAGTACTTC.

This clonotype has at least ten counts. V and J are TRBV7-6 and TRBJ2-7; D possibly corresponds to TRBD1 (5 bases). The V end lost 5 bases, the J end lost 3 bases, and 11 bases lay between the germline ends. This CDR3 is 13 amino acids long. Germline CDR1 reads SGHVS; CDR2 reads FNYEAQ. In DNA form, the CDR3 reads TGTGCCAGCAGCGCCGCCGACAGCTACGAGCAGTACTTC. It yields the protein CASSAADSYEQYF.

V and J are TRBV7-8 and TRBJ2-7; 12 bases align to TRBD1. In germline, CDR1 is SGHVS, CDR2 FQNEAQ. This CDR3 region has 16 residues. Losses at the gene ends were 5 bases for V and 4 bases for J; bases not matched to a gene: 9. CDR3 in DNA: TGTGCCAGCAGCCCGGGACAGGGGGCGACGGGTTACGAGCAGTACTTC. It encodes CASSPGQGATGYEQYF.

Ten or more counts support this clonotype. The chain employs TRBV19 and TRBJ1-5; D is undetermined. The CDR3 runs to 19 residues. Germline V lookup: CDR1 LNHDA, CDR2 SQIVND (reference sequence). V was cut by 7 bases and J by 2 bases, with 27 bases left in between. This CDR3 reads CASTDLPGLYAQGNQPQHF. The CDR3, as DNA: TGTGCCAGTACCGATCTCCCCGGACTCTACGCCCAGGGCAATCAGCCCCAGCATTTT.

The chain combines TRBV19 with TRBJ2-7, with D perhaps matching TRBD2 (6 bases). The CDR3 length is 15 residues. Germline V gene lookup returns CDR1 LNHDA and CDR2 SQIVND (reference sequence). V lost 5 bases to trimming and J lost 6 bases, with 20 bases between them. The CDR3 sequence is CASSSRPGTHFEQYF. DNA for the CDR3: TGTGCCAGTAGTTCCCGTCCCGGGACTCATTTCGAGCAGTACTTC.

The chain couples TRBV2 to TRBJ2-5; 7 nucleotides match TRBD1. The CDR3 is made up of 16 amino acids. CDR1 and CDR2 from the germline V gene are SNHLY and FYNNEI. With V trimmed by 6 bases and J by 2 bases, 12 bases remained unmatched. CDR3 nucleotides: TGTGCCAGCAGCGTTGGGGACAGTTCCACGCAAGAGACCCAGTACTTC. Its protein product is CASSVGDSSTQETQYF.

This clonotype was picked up many times. The chain is built from TRBV7-8 and TRBJ1-2; D is perhaps TRBD1 (6 bases). With 3 bases removed from V and 6 bases from J, the gap between germline ends came to 11 bases. There are 13 residues in the CDR3. Germline V lookup: CDR1 SGHVS, CDR2 FQNEAQ. CDR3 residues: CASSLSGANGYTF. CDR3 coding DNA: TGTGCCAGCAGCTTGTCGGGGGCGAATGGCTACACCTTC.

A remark on this clonotype: A single base separates this from a much larger clone, so it may be a read error. This sequence joins TRBV10-2 and TRBJ2-7; 8 nucleotides align to TRBD2. This CDR3 comprises 14 residues. CDR1 and CDR2 (germline): WSHSY, SAAADI. V shed 4 bases and J 3 bases; nucleotides not matched to a gene: 5. In nucleotides, the CDR3 is TGCGCCAGCAGTGCCGAACTAGCGGACTACGAGCAGTACTTC. Translating it yields CASSAELADYEQYF.

The chain has TRBV14 and TRBJ2-7; 10 bases are shared with TRBD2. Trimming at V came to 0 bases and at J to 5 bases, leaving 22 bases not matched to a gene. CDR1 and CDR2 from the germline V gene are SGHDN and FVKESK. The CDR3 is made up of 21 amino acids. CDR3 residues: CASSQDREKGLANSRRHEQYF. CDR3 sequence (DNA): TGTGCCAGCAGCCAAGATCGGGAAAAGGGACTAGCGAATTCCCGGAGGCACGAGCAGTACTTC.

The rearrangement links TRBV7-9 to TRBJ2-5; TRBD2 is a possible D gene (7 bases). The CDR3 loop spans 16 amino acids. Between the trimmed V and J ends, which lost 1 base and 4 bases, there was a span of 16 bases. Germline V gives CDR1 SEHNR, CDR2 FQNEAQ (reference sequence). CDR3 nucleotides: TGTGCCAGCAGCTTAGACGTTCGGGGGGCTGTAGAGACCCAGTACTTC. Translating gives CASSLDVRGAVETQYF.